One and the same sample provided the 27 T cell receptor beta chains below, sequenced in a study of tissue T cells after allogeneic stem cell transplantation. Repertoires were generated with immunoSEQ multiplex PCR, while TCRdb's copy carries only in-frame clones and drops some. The sample comprises roughly 51,000 clones, around 72% of which are singletons, and around 0.52% rests with the top ten. Sequences were obtained from sorted cells pooled from one or two spleens. These receptors were taken from a pool of C57BL/6 mice in good health.

As to this clone: Gene names refer to mouse genes. The CDR3 end falls 1 residue outside the read, so it is completed with the germline J gene. This chain links TRBV2 with TRBJ1-4; 9 bases match TRBD1. The CDR3 covers 15 residues. Germline lookup yields CDR1 LGHNA and CDR2 YSYQKL. Unmatched junction bases numbered 2, after V lost 0 bases and J lost 6 bases. CDR3 amino acids: CASSQDRDRDERLFF. Incomplete CDR3 DNA: TGTGCCAGCAGCCAAGATCGGGACAGGGACGAAAGATTATTT.

Concerning this clone: Gene names are mouse gene names. With the read ending 1 residue before the CDR3 end, the germline J gene is used to fill in that end. The rearrangement joins TRBV3 to TRBJ2-3, with D maybe TRBD1 (6 bases). The CDR3 extends over 14 amino acids. The ends were cut back, 2 bases at V and 0 bases at J, with 6 bases in the middle. CDR1 and CDR2 from the germline V gene are SNHLY and FYNGKV (reference sequence). CDR3 sequence reads: CASSLRGSAETLYF. The CDR3 DNA, read in part, is TGTGCCAGCAGCTTAAGGGGGAGTGCAGAAACGCTGTAT.

Worth noting for this clone: Here the gene names and germline are mouse. The read ends 1 residue early relative to the CDR3; the germline J gene fills the gap. This sequence joins TRBV1 and TRBJ1-4; D not certain. With 2 bases removed from V and 0 bases from J, the gap between germline ends came to 4 bases. Germline loops: CDR1 NSQYPW, CDR2 LRSPGD (reference sequence). This CDR3 region has 14 residues. The CDR3 DNA, read in part, is TGCACCTGCAGTGCAAAGGTTTCCAACGAAAGATTATTT. Protein product: CTCSAKVSNERLF. The whole CDR3 is CTCSAKVSNERLFF.

There are a few counts of this clone. Any gene name here is a mouse gene name. The CDR3 goes on 1 residue after the read ends, and that part is filled in from the germline J gene. The chain links TRBV12-2 to TRBJ2-1; D is possibly TRBD1 (6 bases). The CDR3 spans 13 residues. Germline-derived CDR1 and CDR2 are SGHLS and HYDKME. Trimming shortened V by 4 bases and J by 4 bases, and 10 bases separated the two germline ends. The part of the CDR3 DNA that was read is TGTGCCAGCTCCCGGGACAAATATGCTGAGCAGTTC. Translated: CASSRDKYAEQF. The full CDR3 protein is CASSRDKYAEQFF.

To note about this clone: Mouse names are used for the genes. Read data end 1 residue before the CDR3 end; the end is taken from the germline J gene. The chain links TRBV3 to TRBJ1-2; 9 bases map to TRBD1. Germline loops: CDR1 SNHLY, CDR2 FYNGKV (reference sequence). The CDR3 contains 15 residues. After removal of 1 base from V and 1 base from J, the junction contained 1 base not matched to a gene. The part of the CDR3 DNA that was read is TGTGCCAGCAGCTTAGGGGGACAGGGAAACTCCGACTACACC. Translating it yields CASSLGGQGNSDYT. The complete CDR3 reads CASSLGGQGNSDYTF.

This clone was counted a few times. Germline and genes here are mouse. The read ends 1 residue shy of where the CDR3 ends; the end is completed using the germline J gene. The rearrangement links TRBV4 to TRBJ1-3; D is uncertain. V was trimmed by 5 bases and J by 0 bases, leaving 5 bases between them. Germline V CDR1 and CDR2: LGHDT, YNNKQL (reference sequence). This CDR3 contains 13 residues. The CDR3 region is CASSPDSGNTLYF. Incomplete CDR3 DNA: TGTGCCAGCAGCCCAGATTCTGGAAATACGCTCTAT.

Notes on this clone: All gene names here are mouse names. The read comes to an end 1 residue before the CDR3 does, leaving the germline J gene to fill in the end. The V gene is TRBV20, the J gene TRBJ2-4, with no clear D. V dropped 0 bases and J dropped 0 bases, with 4 bases sitting between them. Germline V lookup: CDR1 GFQATS, CDR2 STVNSAI. This CDR3 contains 13 residues. This CDR3 reads CGARDVSQNTLYF. The CDR3 DNA, read in part, is TGTGGTGCTAGGGACGTCAGTCAAAACACCTTGTAC.

This clone was observed a handful of times. Mouse names are used for the genes. The read terminates 1 residue before the CDR3 end, so the remaining end is supplied by the germline J gene. The V and J genes are TRBV29 and TRBJ1-5; D is ambiguous. V was cut by 5 bases and J by 1 base, with 3 bases left in between. The CDR3 extends over 12 amino acids. Germline CDR1 reads MSHET; CDR2 reads SYDVDS. CDR3 bases read: TGTGCTAGCAGTCCCAACAACCAGGCTCCGCTT. Amino acids: CASSPNNQAPL. The full CDR3 protein is CASSPNNQAPLF. The variable domain in full, completed from reference TRBV29 and TRBJ1-5, reads DMKVTQMPRYLIKRMGENVLLECGQDMSHETMYWYRQDPGLGLQLIYISYDVDSNSEGDIPKGYRVSRKKREHFSLILDSAKTNQTSVYFCASSPNNQAPLFGEGTRLSVL.

This clone appeared a few times. Gene names and germline refer to mouse. With the read ending 1 residue before the CDR3 end, the germline J gene is used to fill in that end. The rearrangement joins TRBV1 to TRBJ1-4; no firm D call. Trimming shortened V by 0 bases and J by 3 bases, and 8 bases separated the two germline ends. This CDR3 is built from 15 residues. CDR1 is NSQYPW, CDR2 LRSPGD, per germline (reference sequence). CDR3 sequence reads: CTCSADMGPNERLFF. Incomplete CDR3 DNA: TGCACCTGCAGTGCAGATATGGGTCCCAACGAAAGATTATTT.

A note on this clone: Gene names and germline match the mouse. With the read ending 1 residue before the CDR3 end, the germline J gene is used to fill in that end. J is TRBJ2-1 and V is TRBV14; no firm D call. CDR3 length: 14 residues. Germline-derived CDR1 and CDR2 are SGHDT and FRDEAV. V lost 2 bases to trimming and J lost 1 base, with 7 bases between them. CDR3 residues: CASSLGKNYAEQFF. CDR3 bases read: TGTGCCAGCAGTTTAGGCAAAAACTATGCTGAGCAGTTC.

Concerning this clone itself: Genes and germline come from the mouse. The read halts 1 residue ahead of the CDR3 end, with the missing end drawn from the germline J gene. This chain links TRBV19 with TRBJ2-4; no firm D call. Germline values: CDR1 FNHDT, CDR2 SITEND (reference sequence). The ends were cut back, 0 bases at V and 0 bases at J, with 5 bases in the middle. This CDR3 is 14 amino acids long. CDR3 protein: CASSIVGSQNTLYF. The part of the CDR3 DNA that was read is TGTGCCAGCAGTATAGTGGGAAGTCAAAACACCTTGTAC.

A word on this clone: Mouse names are used for the genes. The CDR3 end lies 1 residue beyond the end of the read and is filled in from the germline J gene. The V gene is TRBV23, the J gene TRBJ2-4; the table's TRBD1 call for D was not verified on the DNA. The length of the CDR3 is 14 residues. Per the germline V gene, CDR1 is KGHTA and CDR2 is FQNQQP. Partial CDR3 DNA: TGCTCCAGCAGTCCGGGACAGGGGCGGAACACCTTGTAC. Residues: CSSSPGQGRNTLY. The complete CDR3 reads CSSSPGQGRNTLYF.

With respect to this clone: Gene names are mouse gene names. The read comes to an end 1 residue before the CDR3 does, leaving the germline J gene to fill in the end. J is TRBJ2-7 and V is TRBV2; either TRBD1 or TRBD2 may fit D (6 bases each). The CDR3 sequence is 16 residues long. Germline V gives CDR1 LGHNA, CDR2 YSYQKL. V shed 0 bases and J shed 4 bases, with 16 bases lying between them. This CDR3 is CASSQDLQGGGYEQYF. The sequenced CDR3 bases are TGTGCCAGCAGCCAAGATCTCCAGGGAGGGGGGTATGAACAGTAC.

This clone was counted only a few times. The genes are named according to mouse. The sequenced fragment ends 1 residue before the CDR3 boundary, so the rest is inferred from the germline J gene. V gene TRBV13-2 combines with J gene TRBJ2-5; maybe TRBD2 (6 bases). Trimming took 1 base from V and 5 from J, leaving 8 bases between them. Germline CDR1 and CDR2: NNHNN and SYGAGS (reference sequence). There are 13 residues in the CDR3. The sequenced part of the CDR3 DNA is TGTGCCAGCGGTGATTTTGGGGGAGACACCCAGTAC. Its translation is CASGDFGGDTQY. The CDR3 in its entirety is CASGDFGGDTQYF.

This clone appeared once. The gene names here belong to mouse. Read coverage stops 1 residue before the CDR3 terminus; the germline J gene supplies the remainder. V and J are TRBV13-2 and TRBJ1-1; D remains ambiguous. The CDR3 has 14 amino acids. Germline loops: CDR1 NNHNN, CDR2 SYGAGS (reference sequence). V lost 0 bases to trimming and J lost 0 bases, with 6 bases between them. CDR3 DNA (partial): TGTGCCAGCGGTGATGCTGGACAGAACACAGAAGTCTTC. It codes for CASGDAGQNTEVF. The whole CDR3 region reads CASGDAGQNTEVFF.

As for this clone: The germline and genes are mouse ones. The read ends 1 residue before the CDR3 terminus; that terminus is restored from the germline J gene. V and J are TRBV13-3 and TRBJ1-2; D ambiguous. V was trimmed by 1 base and J by 0 bases, leaving 7 bases between them. The CDR3 is 14 amino acids. The germline V gene encodes CDR1 NNHDY and CDR2 SYVADS. This CDR3 is CASSDWTANSDYTF. CDR3 DNA, as far as it was read: TGTGCCAGCAGTGATTGGACGGCAAACTCCGACTACACC.

Only a few counts were recorded for this clone. Mouse germline and gene names are used. The CDR3 end falls 1 residue outside the read, so it is completed with the germline J gene. V gene TRBV3 combines with J gene TRBJ1-6; TRBD1 matches 7 bases. TRBJ1-6 is classed as an ORF, of uncertain function. Per germline, CDR1 SNHLY and CDR2 FYNGKV (reference sequence). The V gene end was trimmed by 5 bases and the J gene end by 7 bases; junction bases not matched to a gene: 5. CDR3 length equals 14 residues. CDR3 sequence: CASSPEGANSPLYF. The CDR3 DNA, read in part, is TGTGCCAGCAGCCCGGAGGGGGCGAATTCGCCCCTCTAC.

On this clone: Germline and genes here are mouse. The CDR3 extends 1 residue past the end of the read, so its final part is completed from the germline J gene. The chain carries TRBV3 and TRBJ2-4; D remains ambiguous. Trimming removed 5 bases at V and 0 bases at J, with 6 bases between. The CDR3 covers 13 residues. The germline gives CDR1 SNHLY, CDR2 FYNGKV (reference sequence). The covered CDR3 bases are TGTGCCAGCAGCCCGGACAGTCAAAACACCTTGTAC. Translating it yields CASSPDSQNTLY. The whole CDR3 sequence reads CASSPDSQNTLYF.

Only a few counts were recorded for this clone. The gene names here belong to mouse. Read coverage stops 1 residue before the CDR3 terminus; the germline J gene supplies the remainder. The V and J genes are TRBV13-2 and TRBJ2-7, with 7 bases identical to TRBD1. The V gene's germline CDR1 is NNHNN and CDR2 SYGAGS (reference sequence). The V segment lost 0 bases and the J segment 0 bases; nucleotides outside the gene matches: 3. This CDR3 is 15 amino acids long. Incomplete CDR3 DNA: TGTGCCAGCGGTGATGCAGGACAGGCCTCCTATGAACAGTAC. Its translation: CASGDAGQASYEQY. The whole CDR3 reads CASGDAGQASYEQYF.

In regard to this clone: Germline and genes here are mouse. Sequencing ends 1 residue short of the CDR3 end; the germline J gene provides the rest. J is TRBJ2-5 and V is TRBV20; 7 nucleotides align to TRBD2. Looked up from germline, CDR1 is GFQATS and CDR2 is STVNSAI. The CDR3 consists of 15 residues. The junction had 3 bases not matched to a gene; V was cut back by 0 bases and J by 0 bases. CDR3 DNA (partial): TGTGGTGCTAGGGAAGGCTGGGGGAACCAAGACACCCAGTAC. Its protein product is CGAREGWGNQDTQY. The full CDR3 reads CGAREGWGNQDTQYF.

A word on this clone: Mouse germline and gene names are used. Sequencing ends 1 residue short of the CDR3 end; the germline J gene provides the rest. This chain links TRBV19 with TRBJ2-7, with TRBD2 identical over 9 bases. This CDR3 has 17 amino acids. Germline V gene data show CDR1 as FNHDT and CDR2 as SITEND (reference sequence). V shed 0 bases and J 0 bases; nucleotides not matched to a gene: 7. The sequenced CDR3 bases are TGTGCCAGCAGTATAGACCTGGGGGGGGGAAGCTCCTATGAACAGTAC. Translating it yields CASSIDLGGGSSYEQY. The full CDR3 is CASSIDLGGGSSYEQYF.

This clone was counted once. All gene names here are mouse names. Sequencing ends 1 residue short of the CDR3 end; the germline J gene provides the rest. The V call is TRBV15, the J call TRBJ1-1; D is unresolved. CDR1 SGHND and CDR2 FRSKSL come from the germline V gene. Trimming stripped 0 bases from V and 1 base from J, with 3 bases between. The CDR3 covers 13 residues. CDR3 residues: CASSLAQNTEVFF. The sequenced CDR3 bases are TGTGCCAGCAGTTTAGCACAAAACACAGAAGTCTTC.

This clone has more than one count but fewer than ten. Here the gene names and germline are mouse. The CDR3 is cut off 1 residue early in the read; its end comes from the germline J gene. The chain joins TRBV16 to TRBJ2-2; possibly TRBD1 or TRBD2 for D (5 bases each). The CDR3 loop spans 15 amino acids. CDR1 and CDR2 (germline): SGHSA, FRNQAP. Trimming pared 0 bases from V and 4 bases from J, leaving 9 bases between. Partial CDR3 DNA: TGTGCAAGCAGCTTAGATGGAGGGACCACCGGGCAGCTCTAC. It encodes CASSLDGGTTGQLY. The complete CDR3 sequence is CASSLDGGTTGQLYF.

In its sample, this clone was seen once. Genes and germline come from the mouse. The CDR3 is cut off 1 residue early in the read; its end comes from the germline J gene. This chain links TRBV3 with TRBJ1-2; tentatively, D is TRBD1 (6 bases). CDR3 length equals 13 residues. Germline assignment: CDR1 SNHLY and CDR2 FYNGKV (reference sequence). Trimming shortened V by 5 bases and J by 2 bases, and 9 bases separated the two germline ends. The CDR3 loop reads CASSTQGNSDYTF. The sequenced part of the CDR3 DNA is TGTGCCAGCAGCACCCAGGGGAACTCCGACTACACC.

About this clone itself: The gene names here belong to mouse. The read finishes 1 residue shy of the CDR3 end, and the germline J gene is used to complete it. The chain has TRBV26 and TRBJ1-6; tentative D call: TRBD1 (5 bases). TRBJ1-6 has ORF status, its function being uncertain. The germline V gene encodes CDR1 KGHPV and CDR2 FQNQEV (reference sequence). V was clipped by 1 base and J by 7 bases, with 8 bases between them. This CDR3 has 14 residues. The sequenced part of the CDR3 DNA is TGTGCCAGCAGTCTGTTCAGGGCAAATTCGCCCCTCTAC. Its translation is CASSLFRANSPLY. The whole CDR3 sequence is CASSLFRANSPLYF.

In the case of this clone: Each gene name is a mouse one. The DNA ends 1 residue before the CDR3 does, and the rest of the CDR3 is filled in from the germline J gene. J is TRBJ2-7 and V is TRBV13-1, with 11 bases lining up with TRBD2. The CDR3 extends over 14 amino acids. V lost 9 bases to trimming and J lost 0 bases; unmatched junction nucleotides: 5. Germline CDR1 reads NSHNY; CDR2 reads SYGAGN. The sequenced part of the CDR3 DNA is TGTGCCATTAGGACTGGGGGGAGCTCCTATGAACAGTAC. It translates to CAIRTGGSSYEQY. The full CDR3 is CAIRTGGSSYEQYF.

About this clone: These gene names are mouse names. The observed sequence ends 1 residue before the CDR3 terminus, with the missing tail filled in from the germline J gene. The chain couples TRBV1 to TRBJ2-4; 9 bases map to TRBD2. The V and J ends lost 2 bases and 2 bases, in that order; junction bases with no gene match: 2. Germline CDR1 and CDR2: NSQYPW and LRSPGD (reference sequence). The CDR3 covers 15 residues. The part of the CDR3 DNA that was read is TGCACCTGCAGTGCACCTGGGGGGGTTCAAAACACCTTGTAC. Translated, it gives CTCSAPGGVQNTLY. The complete CDR3 sequence is CTCSAPGGVQNTLYF.